This is a list of T cell receptor beta chains from one sample in a study of T-cell reconstitution after alpha-beta-depleted transplantation in children. TCRdb processed the PCR reads anew with MiXCR; each CDR3 protein has one entry. Here the sample spans 280,000 or so distinct CDR3 sequences, approximately 10% being singletons. The source was peripheral blood, collected 180 days after TCRalphabeta/CD19-depleted stem cell transplant. The receptors originated from a male patient aged 2 to 9 who had a stem cell transplant for chronic granulomatous disease, so the T cells may come from the graft donor. Both conserved end residues are part of each CDR3. The D gene is left open where the match is weak. Part of the rows lack a size; the others show once, few, many or a class for expanded clones.

clone_size,v_call,j_call,d_call,cdr3_aa
many,TRBV7-2,TRBJ1-5,TRBD1,CASSLDQGAYQPQHF
many,TRBV20-1,TRBJ2-1,-,CSAPKLRVTSYNEQFF
many,TRBV12-3/TRBV12-4,TRBJ2-2,-,CASSDQTTGELFF
many,TRBV5-1,TRBJ2-2,-,CASSLEGAGELFF
many,TRBV7-3,TRBJ2-1,TRBD2,CASSLLSGEADNEQFF
many,TRBV10-3,TRBJ2-5,-,CAISMNRLQETQYF
many,TRBV5-1,TRBJ2-3,TRBD2,CASSGTIPDTQYF
many,TRBV5-1,TRBJ2-5,TRBD1,CASSSRDRVEETQYF
many,TRBV27,TRBJ2-7,-,CASRSVGGAGLKQYF
many,TRBV20-1,TRBJ2-1,-,CSARVSGAYNEQFF
many,TRBV4-1,TRBJ1-4,TRBD1,CASSLPGQLNEKLFF
many,TRBV7-2,TRBJ2-1,-,CASSPQRLSYNEQFF
many,TRBV7-2,TRBJ2-3,TRBD2,CASSPSSGGKTDTQYF
many,TRBV7-2,TRBJ2-7,-,CASSQRGRYEQYF
many,TRBV7-9,TRBJ2-7,-,CASSLGDGYEQYF
many,TRBV28,TRBJ1-3,-,CASSGNTIYF
many,TRBV20-1,TRBJ2-2,-,CSARGFTDTGELFF
many,TRBV5-1,TRBJ2-2,-,CASSFSDRNTGELFF
few,TRBV12-3/TRBV12-4,TRBJ1-1,-,CASSPRPGRGTEAFF
many,TRBV7-2,TRBJ2-1,-,CASILDVYNEQFF
-,TRBV27,TRBJ1-1,TRBD1,CASSLSAGGYTEAFF
many,TRBV5-1,TRBJ2-3,-,CASSLQPGDTQYF
many,TRBV7-2,TRBJ2-3,TRBD2,CASSLRTSGGAGDTQYF